A selection of T cell receptor beta chains follows, all from one sample in a study of blood T cell repertoires in COVID-19. The protocol was immunoSEQ multiplex PCR, while the TCRdb copy is restricted to in-frame clones and leaves out a portion. The sample consists of about 39,000 clones, about 85% of them appearing once. Sequencing used peripheral blood. The receptors were gathered from a man aged 60 to 75 with acute or convalescent COVID-19. Both conserved end residues are part of each CDR3. The D gene is left open where the match is weak. Where a row states a size, it is once, few, many or the class of an expanded clone; other rows omit it.

>TRBJ2-7|TRBV6-2/TRBV6-3|NA|NA
CASSSFLDRQF
TGTGCCAGCAGTTCCTTCCTCGACAGACAATTC
>TRBJ2-5|TRBV19|TRBD2|NA
CASSSGSQETQYF
TGTGCCAGTTCTAGCGGGAGCCAAGAGACCCAGTACTTC
>TRBJ2-5|TRBV5-1|TRBD2|NA
CASSLLGGSGVGETQYF
TGCGCCAGCAGCTTGCTTGGCGGGAGTGGAGTAGGGGAGACCCAGTACTTC
>TRBJ2-1|TRBV12-3/TRBV12-4|NA|NA
CASSLTTEQFF
TGTGCCAGCAGCTTAACTACCGAGCAGTTCTTC
>TRBJ1-1|TRBV5-8|NA|NA
CASSPNVGGEGTEAFF
TGTGCCAGCAGCCCCAACGTAGGGGGGGAGGGCACTGAAGCTTTCTTT
>TRBJ1-4|TRBV5-6|TRBD1|NA
CASSSGQGANEKLFF
TGTGCCAGCAGCTCGGGACAGGGCGCAAATGAAAAACTGTTTTTT
>TRBJ2-7|TRBV5-1|NA|few
CASSLEGFEQYF
TGCGCCAGCAGCTTGGAGGGGTTCGAGCAGTACTTC
>TRBJ1-2|TRBV27|NA|NA
CASSQRRGNYGYTF
TGTGCCAGCAGTCAGAGAAGGGGGAACTATGGCTACACCTTC
>TRBJ2-1|TRBV28|TRBD2|NA
CASTLTSRNEQFF
TGTGCCAGCACCTTGACTAGCCGGAATGAGCAGTTCTTC
>TRBJ1-4|TRBV4-1|TRBD1|once
CASSYTGVGNEKLFF
TGCGCCAGCAGCTACACAGGGGTGGGGAATGAAAAACTGTTTTTT
>TRBJ2-4|TRBV9|NA|NA
CASSSEGGNIQYF
TGTGCCAGCAGCTCAGAGGGAGGAAACATTCAGTACTTC
>TRBJ2-7|TRBV9|TRBD1|few
CASSLTGTGGEQYF
TGTGCCAGCAGCTTAACCGGGACAGGGGGGGAGCAGTACTTC
>TRBJ2-3|TRBV5-1|TRBD1|NA
CASSLVLDRATDTQYF
TGCGCCAGCAGCTTGGTCCTGGACAGGGCAACAGATACGCAGTATTTT
>TRBJ1-4|TRBV6-5|NA|NA
CASSYSGASTNEKLFF
TGTGCCAGCAGTTACTCAGGGGCGTCCACTAATGAAAAACTGTTTTTT
>TRBJ1-4|TRBV18|NA|NA
CASSLTRNEKLFF
TGTGCCAGCTCACTGACGCGGAATGAAAAACTGTTTTTT
>TRBJ1-2|TRBV15|TRBD1|NA
CATSRPRTGANYGYTF
TGTGCCACCAGCAGACCCAGAACAGGGGCAAACTATGGCTACACCTTC
>TRBJ2-5|TRBV5-6|TRBD1|NA
CASSLAWTGLQETQYF
TGTGCCAGCAGTCTGGCGTGGACAGGCCTCCAAGAGACCCAGTACTTC
>TRBJ1-2|TRBV12-3/TRBV12-4|NA|NA
CASRGAGLGGYTF
TGTGCCAGCCGGGGGGCAGGGCTGGGCGGCTACACCTTC
>TRBJ2-2|TRBV18|NA|NA
CASSSGRDTGELFF
TGTGCCAGCTCCTCGGGAAGGGACACCGGGGAGCTGTTTTTT
>TRBJ2-5|TRBV19|NA|NA
CASSIGGSKNQETQYF
TGTGCCAGTAGTATAGGGGGCAGCAAGAACCAAGAGACCCAGTACTTC
>TRBJ2-7|TRBV6-5|TRBD1|NA
CASRKGQGGVYEQYF
TGTGCCAGCAGGAAGGGACAGGGGGGGGTCTACGAGCAGTACTTC
>TRBJ2-7|TRBV30|NA|NA
CAVNRGLDYEQYF
TGTGCCGTAAATAGGGGTCTGGACTACGAGCAGTACTTC
>TRBJ2-2|TRBV24-1|NA|NA
CATSDLGGTGELFF
TGTGCCACCAGTGATTTGGGGGGGACCGGGGAGCTGTTTTTT
>TRBJ2-5|TRBV18|NA|NA
CASSPSLSEQETQYF
TGTGCCAGCTCACCATCCCTTAGCGAGCAAGAGACCCAGTACTTC
>TRBJ1-1|TRBV29-1|NA|NA
CSGKMLGDKEAFF
TGCAGCGGGAAGATGCTGGGGGACAAAGAAGCTTTCTTT
>TRBJ1-2|TRBV7-8|NA|NA
CASSLADRNYGYTF
TGTGCCAGCAGCTTAGCCGACAGGAACTATGGCTACACCTTC
>TRBJ2-7|TRBV11-2|TRBD1|few
CASSLTGTAGASYEQYF
TGTGCCAGCAGCCTGACCGGGACAGCCGGGGCCTCCTACGAGCAGTACTTC
>TRBJ2-1|TRBV5-4|TRBD2|NA
CASSLATSGRSYNEQFF
TGTGCCAGCAGCTTGGCCACTAGCGGCCGCTCCTACAATGAGCAGTTCTTC
>TRBJ1-1|TRBV18|NA|NA
CASSPSPDSDTEAFF
TGTGCCAGCTCGCCCTCTCCTGATTCGGACACTGAAGCTTTCTTT
>TRBJ1-3|TRBV7-6|TRBD1|NA
CASSNAATGGNTIYF
TGTGCCAGCAGCAACGCAGCGACAGGGGGAAACACCATATATTTT
>TRBJ2-2|TRBV5-4|TRBD2|NA
CASSSYPRLAGGRRAGELFF
TGTGCCAGCAGCTCCTACCCCCGCTTAGCGGGAGGGCGACGGGCCGGGGAGCTGTTTTTT
>TRBJ1-1|TRBV18|TRBD1|NA
CASSLNRGSTEAFF
TGTGCCAGCTCACTAAACAGGGGATCCACTGAAGCTTTCTTT
>TRBJ2-2|TRBV3-1/TRBV3-2|NA|few
CASSRPVQRGGELFF
TGTGCCAGCAGCCGACCGGTCCAAAGGGGCGGGGAGCTGTTTTTT
>TRBJ2-5|TRBV2|NA|NA
CASSEEQTQYF
TGTGCCAGCAGTGAAGAGCAGACCCAGTACTTC
>TRBJ2-7|TRBV6-5|NA|NA
CASSGGGGFYEQYF
TGTGCCAGCAGCGGCGGTGGGGGGTTCTACGAGCAGTACTTC
>TRBJ2-7|TRBV5-1|TRBD2|NA
CASSLGLAGKSRLVEQYF
TGCGCCAGCAGTTTGGGACTAGCGGGAAAATCTCGATTAGTTGAGCAGTACTTC
>TRBJ2-2|TRBV5-1|NA|NA
CASGSEEDTGELFF
TGCGCCAGCGGGTCGGAGGAGGACACCGGGGAGCTGTTTTTT
>TRBJ1-2|TRBV5-4|NA|once
CASSTTTADGYTF
TGTGCCAGCAGCACAACTACCGCGGATGGCTACACCTTC
>TRBJ1-3|TRBV10-3|NA|NA
CAISESGGSGNTIYF
TGTGCCATCAGTGAGTCCGGGGGCTCTGGAAACACCATATATTTT
>TRBJ2-2|TRBV7-9|NA|once
CAHPGAYAGELFF
TGTGCCCACCCTGGGGCGTACGCCGGGGAGCTGTTTTTT
>TRBJ2-2|TRBV4-1|NA|NA
CASSRSQGFRSTGELFF
TGCGCCAGCAGTCGATCACAGGGTTTTAGAAGCACCGGGGAGCTGTTTTTT
>TRBJ2-2|TRBV29-1|NA|medium-sized
CSVDWGIRPTGELFF
TGCAGCGTTGATTGGGGCATCCGACCGACCGGGGAGCTGTTTTTT
>TRBJ2-4|TRBV19|NA|NA
CASASRAGKNIQYF
TGTGCCAGCGCCAGCAGGGCAGGGAAAAACATTCAGTACTTC
>TRBJ1-1|TRBV6-6|NA|NA
CASSYTQNTEAFF
TGTGCCAGCAGTTACACACAGAACACTGAAGCTTTCTTT
>TRBJ2-7|TRBV20-1|TRBD2|few
CSASSLAGTYEQYF
TGCAGTGCTAGTAGCCTAGCGGGAACGTACGAGCAGTACTTC
>TRBJ2-6|TRBV18|TRBD1|NA
CASSPGQPFSGANVLTF
TGTGCCAGCTCCCCGGGACAGCCCTTCTCTGGGGCCAACGTCCTGACTTTC
>TRBJ2-5|TRBV4-1|TRBD2|NA
CASSQGVAGGPTPKETQYF
TGCGCCAGCAGCCAAGGGGTAGCGGGAGGACCAACACCTAAAGAGACCCAGTACTTC
>TRBJ1-1|TRBV18|NA|NA
CASSPIAGGNTEAFF
TGTGCCAGCTCACCAATAGCGGGGGGGAACACTGAAGCTTTCTTT